This TCR beta chain was profiled in a study of T cells in Graves' hyperthyroidism and ophthalmopathy. In its sample, this clonotype was seen a few times. Germline lookup yields CDR1 SGHRS and CDR2 YFSETQ. V was pared by 7 bases and J by 0 bases, with 16 bases between. The CDR3 sequence is 15 residues long. Amplified regions were TCR beta CDR3 sequences from RNA transcripts. The primer set for the first-round RT-PCR of the TCR CDR3 was HTBI. TCRdb re-called the multiplex PCR reads through MiXCR, storing one row per CDR3 protein. Among 300,000 to 350,000 distinct CDR3 sequences listed, 18% were seen once.

The sequenced sample was blood. The chain links TRBV5-1 to TRBJ1-2; TRBD1 is a possible D gene (6 bases). The sequence derives from a woman aged 50 to 65 with Graves' hyperthyroidism. In DNA, the CDR3 is TGCGCCAGCTCCAAAGGGGGGACCGCTAACTATGGCTACACCTTC. Protein: CASSKGGTANYGYTF.